This T cell receptor beta chain was obtained from a study of blood T cell repertoires in COVID-19 (dated by TCRdb to 2020 to 2022). Background on the whole study: Samples from collaborators originated in the United States, Italy and Spain and spanned both the acute and convalescent phases of COVID-19. The material from the prospective study consisted of cDNA or gDNA derived from T cells, B-cell-depleted T cells, or PBMCs. Deeply sampled blood TCRbeta repertoires from subjects exposed to, actively infected with, or recovered from COVID-19 were included in the dataset. The repertoires were made available in a free public database intended to serve as a resource for research on the immune response to SARS-CoV-2. The samples were drawn from the first 160 participants of the ongoing ImmuneRACE study and from 1,200 or so subjects provided by 6 global collaborators. Nearly every sample came with metadata listing a de-identified subject ID, COVID-19 status, age in years and sex. HLA class I and class II types, where available, came from metadata supplied by the sample provider rather than from assay-based typing. The investigation overall reported the following: The quantity of clinical and demographic metadata differed by source and by participant and was supplied without curation.

From the germline V gene, CDR1 is ENHRY and CDR2 is SYGVKD. V gives up 0 bases and J gives up 4 bases, and the segment between their germline ends measures 15 bases. The CDR3 sequence holds 16 residues, the cysteine and phenylalanine included. Only the CDR3 DNA is retained, 48 bases long and in frame from the first base. TCRbeta CDR3 regions were amplified from genomic DNA using the immunoSEQ Assay, a bias-controlled multiplex PCR. In the authors' own workflow: Within the assay, amplification of reference gene primers was used to estimate how many nucleated cells each sample contained. Sequence reads were collapsed and filtered to measure the absolute abundance of every unique TCRbeta CDR3 rearrangement. Productive Simpson clonality was computed per sample as the square root of Simpson's diversity index over productive rearrangements. Entries here come from immuneACCESS through TCRdb and include only in-frame sequences with V and J called. Some clones fail to appear in such tables; in the studies checked, an unresolved V gene covers under half of the shortfall, and the cause of the remainder is unknown. V and J calls and clone size are copied from that table; D and trimming were computed from the DNA. The table for this sample lists 80,000 to 100,000 clones; approximately 84% of them were counted only once. Approximately 4.5% of the sample is held by the ten biggest clonotypes.

Each collaborating institution followed its own protocols to collect whole blood in K2EDTA tubes. For TCRbeta analysis, collaborator samples were shipped as frozen whole blood, as isolated PBMCs, or as DNA extracted from either sample type. About this clone: It lacks a known antigen. No base-level quality is on record; no much larger clone is a single base apart.

Recombination joined TRBV10-3 with TRBJ2-5; a tentative D call is TRBD2 (6 bases match). The sequenced sample consisted of peripheral blood. The clonotype originates from a man aged 55 to 70 with acute or convalescent COVID-19. The CDR3 reads CAISESEKGRRETQYF. The nucleotide sequence is given as TGTGCCATCAGTGAGTCTGAGAAGGGGAGGCGAGAGACCCAGTACTTC.